These 5 T cell receptor beta chains were all obtained from the same sample, sequenced in a study of blood T cell repertoires in COVID-19. Sequencing used immunoSEQ multiplex PCR; TCRdb keeps in-frame clones, though not all of them. The table has tens of thousands of clones, 75% to 85% seen once. The sequenced material came from peripheral blood. The receptor set was obtained from a man between 50 and 59 years old with COVID-19, enrolled during active disease.

The V call is TRBV2, the J call TRBJ1-1; 8 bases align to TRBD1. Per germline, CDR1 SNHLY and CDR2 FYNNEI. CDR3 length: 16 residues. J was trimmed by 0 bases and V by 5 bases; bases with no gene match: 8. CDR3 in DNA: TGTGCCAGCAGTTGGGACAGGTACGACATGAACACTGAAGCTTTCTTT. Amino acid sequence: CASSWDRYDMNTEAFF.

The chain recombines TRBV6-5 with TRBJ1-1; weak D call: TRBD1 (6 bases). The CDR3 loop spans 14 amino acids. The V gene's germline CDR1 is MNHEY and CDR2 SVGAGI. The ends were cut back, 7 bases at V and 2 bases at J, with 14 bases in the middle. The CDR3 protein is CASTPRGTNTEAFF. In nucleotides, the CDR3 is TGTGCCAGCACTCCCAGGGGAACCAACACTGAAGCTTTCTTT.

In DNA form, the CDR3 reads TGCGCCAGCAGCCAAGGGGACAGGGGGAATCAGCCCCAGCATTTT. Protein product: CASSQGDRGNQPQHF. The genes are TRBV4-1 and TRBJ1-5; TRBD1 aligns across 11 bases. CDR1 is MGHRA and CDR2 is YSYEKL in the germline V gene. J was trimmed by 4 bases and V by 1 base; bases with no gene match: 0. CDR3 length equals 15 residues.

This clone was found a few times. This chain joins TRBV19 and TRBJ1-5; a possible D gene is TRBD1 (6 bases). The germline V gene encodes CDR1 LNHDA and CDR2 SQIVND (reference sequence). The CDR3 has 15 residues. Trimming left V 3 bases short and J 6 bases short, with 15 bases between. The CDR3: CASSMSLGAAQPQHF. In nucleotides, the CDR3 is TGTGCCAGTAGTATGTCTTTGGGGGCTGCTCAGCCCCAGCATTTT.

The CDR3 nucleotides read TGTGCCACCAGCAGAGATCGGGTTCTTGAAGCTTTCTTT. It is translated as CATSRDRVLEAFF. The chain couples TRBV15 to TRBJ1-1, with unresolved D. Between the trimmed V and J ends, which lost 0 bases and 7 bases, there was a span of 9 bases. This CDR3 comprises 13 residues. Germline-derived CDR1 and CDR2 are LNHNV and YYDKDF (reference sequence).